The T cell receptor (beta chain) under discussion was sequenced for a study of CD8 T cells in Susac syndrome. Across the whole study: Active disease was present in six of the sequenced Susac syndrome patients, and remission in fewer than ten.

This CDR3 is 16 amino acids long. Germline loops: CDR1 SQVTM, CDR2 ANQGSEA. V trimming: 0 bases; J trimming: 3 bases; junction bases outside the gene matches: 9. Reverse transcription of 0.5 to 1 ug RNA was performed with random hexamers. By means of immunoSEQ multiplex PCR, TCR beta CDR3 spanning 54 Vbeta and 13 Jbeta underwent amplification. TCRdb itself ran the immunoSEQ multiplex PCR reads through MiXCR, one entry per CDR3 protein. The sample consists of roughly 200,000 distinct CDR3 sequences, 94% of them appearing once. The chain combines TRBV29-1 with TRBJ1-2, with 8 bases that match TRBD1. The TCR was taken from a human donor with Susac syndrome. The sequenced sample was CD4+ T cells from PBMCs. CDR3 bases: TGCAGCGTTGAAGATCTCCGCAGGGGGCCAGACTATGGCTACACCTTC. This gives the protein CSVEDLRRGPDYGYTF.